The 19 T cell receptor beta chains below all came from one sample that was sequenced in a study of cytomegalovirus exposure and HLA in healthy donors. Primers: 60 Vbeta forward and 13 Jbeta reverse. Libraries were prepared by immunoSEQ multiplex PCR; TCRdb keeps only in-frame clonotypes and omits some of them. There are 85,000 to 100,000 clones in the sample; 65% to 80% occur only once, and 7.5% to 9.5% lies in the top ten. The specimen sequenced was PBMCs. The receptors were sampled from a human donor in good health.

There are a few counts of this clone. V usage is TRBV15 and J usage is TRBJ1-1, with D uncertain. Trimming took off 5 bases at V and 7 bases at J, with 8 bases between the two ends. The CDR3 is 11 residues long. Germline V gene data show CDR1 as LNHNV and CDR2 as YYDKDF (reference sequence). The CDR3: CATSHRGEAFF. For the CDR3, the DNA is TGTGCCACCAGCCATCGAGGTGAAGCTTTCTTT.

The chain employs TRBV5-1 and TRBJ1-1, with TRBD1 identical over 9 bases. Unmatched junction bases numbered 9, after V lost 4 bases and J lost 5 bases. Per germline, CDR1 SGHRS and CDR2 YFSETQ. The length of the CDR3 is 15 residues. CDR3 nucleotide sequence: TGCGCCAGCAGCGGGGGACAGGGTCGGTGGACTGAAGCTTTCTTT. As protein: CASSGGQGRWTEAFF.

This chain uses TRBV23-1 with TRBJ2-7; no definite D call. TRBV23-1 is placed among ORFs of uncertain function. The CDR3 covers 14 residues. The germline V and J ends were trimmed by 1 base and 2 bases, with 9 bases remaining between them. CDR3 loop: CASSQFSTPYEQYF. CDR3 bases: TGCGCCAGCAGTCAATTCTCGACACCCTACGAGCAGTACTTC.

V usage is TRBV19 and J usage is TRBJ1-1, with 9 bases aligning to TRBD1. Looked up from germline, CDR1 is LNHDA and CDR2 is SQIVND (reference sequence). This CDR3 has 14 residues. Unmatched junction bases numbered 7, after V lost 6 bases and J lost 5 bases. The CDR3: CASSHRGRGTEAFF. The CDR3 coding sequence is TGTGCCAGTAGCCACAGGGGGCGGGGGACTGAAGCTTTCTTT.

The chain employs TRBV13 and TRBJ2-3; TRBD2 might be the D (5 bases). The V end lost 5 bases, the J end lost 2 bases, and 11 bases lay between the germline ends. This CDR3 is 14 amino acids long. Germline CDR1 and CDR2: PRHDT and FYEKMQ (reference sequence). The CDR3 reads CASSPLGSTDTQYF. The CDR3 bases are TGTGCCAGCAGCCCACTAGGGTCCACAGATACGCAGTATTTT.

This chain connects TRBV7-9 to TRBJ1-2; 11 nucleotides line up with TRBD1. The trim removed 3 bases at V and 7 bases at J, leaving 4 bases unmatched. Germline V gene data show CDR1 as SEHNR and CDR2 as FQNEAQ (reference sequence). This CDR3 is built from 14 residues. The CDR3, as DNA: TGTGCCAGCAGCTTCGCCGGGACAGGGGGTGGCTACACCTTC. Encoded protein: CASSFAGTGGGYTF.

The rearrangement uses TRBV19 and TRBJ2-7; 11 bases align to TRBD2. J lost 4 bases, V lost 4 bases, and 12 bases had no gene match. CDR1 and CDR2 (germline): LNHDA, SQIVND (reference sequence). This CDR3 has 17 amino acids. The CDR3 spells CASSTYSGTSGSYEQYF. The DNA for the CDR3 is TGTGCCAGTAGTACTTACTCCGGGACTAGCGGATCTTACGAGCAGTACTTC.

The chain uses TRBV11-2 and TRBJ1-1, with D unresolved. Germline loops: CDR1 SGHAT, CDR2 FQNNGV. The CDR3 spans 13 residues. V lost 3 bases to trimming and J lost 1 base, with 6 bases between them. The CDR3 DNA is TGTGCCAGCAGCTTCACACGGAACACTGAAGCTTTCTTT. Translating gives CASSFTRNTEAFF.

This clone has just one count. The CDR3 nucleotides are TGTGCCAGCAGCCCAATACAGGGACCGTGGAATGAGCAGTTCTTC. Translation: CASSPIQGPWNEQFF. The chain employs TRBV7-9 and TRBJ2-1; possibly TRBD1 for D (6 bases). Germline loops: CDR1 SEHNR, CDR2 FQNEAQ (reference sequence). This CDR3 has 15 residues. V dropped 5 bases and J dropped 7 bases, with 18 bases sitting between them.

The chain links TRBV7-2 to TRBJ2-2; no clear D. Germline V gene data show CDR1 as SGHTA and CDR2 as FQGNSA. The CDR3 runs to 15 residues. Trimming took off 5 bases at V and 0 bases at J, with 10 bases between the two ends. In nucleotides, the CDR3 is TGTGCCAGCAGCCTTCGAATAGCGAACACCGGGGAGCTGTTTTTT. Its translation is CASSLRIANTGELFF.

This clone came up a few times. The junction does not match germline at one end; this may be a read error. The chain joins TRBV5-6 to TRBJ1-2; 9 nucleotides agree with TRBD1. There are 11 residues in the CDR3. CDR1 SGHDT and CDR2 YYEEEE come from the germline V gene. CDR3 protein: CASSSGTGTNF. The CDR3, as DNA: TGTGCCAGCAGCTCAGGGACAGGGACAAACTTC.

This clone came up a few times. J is TRBJ1-1 and V is TRBV5-1; no reliable D call. Germline assignment: CDR1 SGHRS and CDR2 YFSETQ. The CDR3 totals 13 residues. Trimming removed 0 bases from V and 1 base from J, with 4 bases in between. CDR3 loop: CASSLEQNTEAFF. CDR3 coding DNA: TGCGCCAGCAGCTTGGAACAGAACACTGAAGCTTTCTTT.

The chain combines TRBV19 with TRBJ2-1; 8 positions agree with TRBD2. Germline lookup yields CDR1 LNHDA and CDR2 SQIVND (reference sequence). J lost 4 bases, V lost 8 bases, and 16 bases had no gene match. The CDR3 loop spans 17 amino acids. This CDR3 is CASFKVSGMVAYNEQFF. CDR3 sequence (DNA): TGTGCCAGTTTTAAGGTTAGCGGGATGGTAGCGTACAATGAGCAGTTCTTC.

The count of this clone is one. V usage is TRBV6-5 and J usage is TRBJ1-1, with a weak D call TRBD1 (6 bases). Looked up from germline, CDR1 is MNHEY and CDR2 is SVGAGI. There are 15 residues in the CDR3. V was trimmed by 2 bases and J by 1 base, leaving 11 bases between them. DNA of the CDR3: TGTGCCAGCAGTTACCTTCGGACAGCGAACACTGAAGCTTTCTTT. This gives the protein CASSYLRTANTEAFF.

The CDR3 DNA is TGTGCCAGCAGCCACGACAGGTCCTATGGCTACACCTTC. Translation gives CASSHDRSYGYTF. The chain joins TRBV9 to TRBJ1-2; tentative D call: TRBD1 (6 bases). Trimming removed 4 bases from V and 4 bases from J, with 11 bases in between. Germline loops: CDR1 SGDLS, CDR2 YYNGEE. The CDR3 extends over 13 amino acids.

This clone is a singleton in its sample. The rearrangement joins TRBV2 to TRBJ2-3, with 11 bases identical to TRBD2. The CDR3 loop spans 16 amino acids. CDR1 and CDR2 (germline): SNHLY, FYNNEI. Trimming at V came to 9 bases and at J to 2 bases, leaving 10 bases not matched to a gene. In nucleotides, the CDR3 is TGTGCCAGTAAACGGACTAGCGGGCGATACACAGATACGCAGTATTTT. Translation gives CASKRTSGRYTDTQYF.

V and J are TRBV27 and TRBJ2-1, with 9 bases identical to TRBD2. V gave up 8 bases and J gave up 8 bases; unmatched junction bases: 7. This CDR3 has 13 amino acids. CDR1 is MNHEY and CDR2 is SMNVEV in the germline V gene (reference sequence). The chain's CDR3 is CASRVAGVHEQFF. The CDR3, as DNA: TGTGCCAGCCGAGTAGCGGGAGTTCATGAGCAGTTCTTC.

The table lists this clone with a few counts. V and J are TRBV29-1 and TRBJ1-2; 7 bases agree with TRBD1. The CDR3 is 13 amino acids. The germline CDR1 and CDR2 sequences are SQVTM and ANQGSEA. The V segment lost 6 bases and the J segment 4 bases; nucleotides outside the gene matches: 8. The CDR3 is CSVVTGLGYGYTF. The CDR3 DNA is TGCAGCGTAGTGACAGGGTTGGGCTATGGCTACACCTTC.

This sequence joins TRBV27 and TRBJ1-2; 7 nucleotides agree with TRBD1. J lost 7 bases, V lost 4 bases, and 3 bases had no gene match. Germline lookup yields CDR1 MNHEY and CDR2 SMNVEV (reference sequence). This CDR3 comprises 12 residues. The CDR3 here is CASSSQGGGYTF. The CDR3 nucleotides are TGTGCCAGCAGTTCCCAGGGGGGTGGCTACACCTTC.